The TCR beta chain described here comes from a study of post-analysis software for immune sequencing data. Study-level results: In patients, roughly five TRBV segments were more frequent than in controls, with TRBV5-6, TRBV5-1 and TRBV20-1 among them. Samples from a shared batch, those prepared together, strongly co-clustered by F measure.

A note on this clonotype: Its antigen is as yet unknown.

V lost 1 base and J 6 bases, leaving 9 bases between the germline ends. Germline-derived CDR1 and CDR2 are SGHAT and FQNNGV. This CDR3 comprises 13 residues. Unique molecular identifiers were built into the TCR beta cDNA libraries. MiXCR, applied by TCRdb to the PCR reads, yields one record per CDR3 protein. The sample includes about 400,000 distinct CDR3 sequences, about a third of them seen just once. V and J are TRBV11-2 and TRBJ1-2; a weak D match, TRBD1 (6 bases). The receptor was derived from a girl aged 5 to 17 with multiple sclerosis. Sample: blood. The CDR3 DNA reads TGTGCCAGCAGCTTAGGACAGGATGATGGCTACACCTTC. Its protein is CASSLGQDDGYTF.